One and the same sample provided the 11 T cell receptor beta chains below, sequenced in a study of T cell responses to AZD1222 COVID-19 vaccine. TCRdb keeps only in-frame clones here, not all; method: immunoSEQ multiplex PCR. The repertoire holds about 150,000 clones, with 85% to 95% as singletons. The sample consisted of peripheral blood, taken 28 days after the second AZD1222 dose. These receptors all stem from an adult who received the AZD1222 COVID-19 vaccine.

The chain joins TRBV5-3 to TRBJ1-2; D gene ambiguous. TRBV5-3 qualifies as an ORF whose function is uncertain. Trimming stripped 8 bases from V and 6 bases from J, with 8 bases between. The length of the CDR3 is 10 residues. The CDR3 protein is CASGENGYTF. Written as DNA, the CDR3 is TGTGCCAGTGGAGAAAATGGCTACACCTTC.

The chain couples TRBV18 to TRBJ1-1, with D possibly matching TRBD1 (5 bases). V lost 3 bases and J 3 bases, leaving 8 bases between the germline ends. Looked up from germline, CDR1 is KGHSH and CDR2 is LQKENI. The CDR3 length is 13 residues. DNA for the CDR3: TGTGCCAGCTCACCGGACACTTACACTGAAGCTTTCTTT. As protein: CASSPDTYTEAFF.

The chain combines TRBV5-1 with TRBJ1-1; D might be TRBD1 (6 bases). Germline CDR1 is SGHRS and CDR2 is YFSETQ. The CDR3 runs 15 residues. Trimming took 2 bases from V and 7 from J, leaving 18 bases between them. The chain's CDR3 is CASSLPGGLASEAFF. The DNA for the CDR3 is TGCGCCAGCAGCTTACCCGGGGGCCTTGCTAGTGAAGCTTTCTTT.

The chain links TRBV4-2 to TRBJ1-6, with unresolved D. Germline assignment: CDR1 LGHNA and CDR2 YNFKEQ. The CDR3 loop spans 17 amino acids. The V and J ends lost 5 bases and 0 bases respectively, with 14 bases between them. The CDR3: CASSEMAVSSYNSPLHF. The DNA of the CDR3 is TGTGCCAGCAGCGAAATGGCGGTTAGCTCCTATAATTCACCCCTCCACTTT.

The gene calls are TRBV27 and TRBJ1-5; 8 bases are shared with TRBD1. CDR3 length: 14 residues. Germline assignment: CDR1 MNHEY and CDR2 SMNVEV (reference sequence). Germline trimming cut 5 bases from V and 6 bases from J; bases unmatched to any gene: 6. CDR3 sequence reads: CASSPDRGSQPQHF. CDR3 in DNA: TGTGCCAGCAGTCCCGACAGGGGTTCTCAGCCCCAGCATTTT.

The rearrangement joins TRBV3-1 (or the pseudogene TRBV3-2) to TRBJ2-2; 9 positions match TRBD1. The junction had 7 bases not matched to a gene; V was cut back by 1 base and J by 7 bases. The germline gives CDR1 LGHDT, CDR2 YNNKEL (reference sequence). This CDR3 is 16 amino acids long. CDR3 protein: CASSQAGQGPIGELFF. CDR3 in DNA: TGTGCCAGCAGCCAAGCAGGACAGGGGCCTATCGGGGAGCTGTTTTTT.

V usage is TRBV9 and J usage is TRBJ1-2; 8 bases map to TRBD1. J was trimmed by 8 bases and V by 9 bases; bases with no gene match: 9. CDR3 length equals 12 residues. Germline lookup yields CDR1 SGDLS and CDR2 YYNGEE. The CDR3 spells CATEDRALGYTF. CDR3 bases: TGTGCCACCGAGGACAGGGCTTTGGGCTACACCTTC.

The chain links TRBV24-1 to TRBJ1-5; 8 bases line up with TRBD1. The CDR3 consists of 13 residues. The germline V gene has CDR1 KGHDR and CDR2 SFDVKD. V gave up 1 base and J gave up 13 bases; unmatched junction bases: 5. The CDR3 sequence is CATSDFRTGLQHF. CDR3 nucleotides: TGTGCCACCAGTGATTTTCGGACAGGGCTACAGCATTTT.

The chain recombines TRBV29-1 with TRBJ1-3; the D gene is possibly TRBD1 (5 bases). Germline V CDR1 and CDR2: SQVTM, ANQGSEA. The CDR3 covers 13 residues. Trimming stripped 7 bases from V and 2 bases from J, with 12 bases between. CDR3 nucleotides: TGCAGCGCGGCCGCGGGGGCTGGAAACACCATATATTTT. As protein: CSAAAGAGNTIYF.

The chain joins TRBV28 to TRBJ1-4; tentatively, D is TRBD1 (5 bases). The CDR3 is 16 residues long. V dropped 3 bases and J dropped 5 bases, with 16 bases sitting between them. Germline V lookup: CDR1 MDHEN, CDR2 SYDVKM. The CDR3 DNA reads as TGTGCCAGCAGTTTCCCCACGCGGGGGAACAATGAAAAACTGTTTTTT. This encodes CASSFPTRGNNEKLFF.

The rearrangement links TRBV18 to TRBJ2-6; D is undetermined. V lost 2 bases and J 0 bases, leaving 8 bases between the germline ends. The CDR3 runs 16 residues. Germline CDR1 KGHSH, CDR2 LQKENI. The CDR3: CASSPTVNSGANVLTF. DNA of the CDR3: TGTGCCAGCTCACCAACCGTTAACTCTGGGGCCAACGTCCTGACTTTC.